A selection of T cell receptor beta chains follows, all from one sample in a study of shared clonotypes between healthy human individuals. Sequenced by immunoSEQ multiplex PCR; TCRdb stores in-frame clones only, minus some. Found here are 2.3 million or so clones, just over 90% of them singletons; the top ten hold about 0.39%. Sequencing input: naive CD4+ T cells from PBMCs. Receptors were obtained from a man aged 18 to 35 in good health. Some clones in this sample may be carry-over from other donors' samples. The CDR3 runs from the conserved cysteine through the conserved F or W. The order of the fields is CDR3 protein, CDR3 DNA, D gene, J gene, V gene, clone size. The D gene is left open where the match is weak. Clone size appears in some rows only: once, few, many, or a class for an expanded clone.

cdr3_aa: CASSRYSGKGDNEQFF
cdr3_nt: TGTGCCAGCAGTCGATATAGCGGGAAGGGGGACAATGAGCAGTTCTTC
d_call: TRBD2
j_call: TRBJ2-1
v_call: TRBV5-5
clone_size: NA

cdr3_aa: CASNPAGGTDTQYF
cdr3_nt: TGTGCCAGCAATCCAGCGGGAGGAACAGATACGCAGTATTTT
d_call: TRBD2
j_call: TRBJ2-3
v_call: TRBV6-5
clone_size: NA

cdr3_aa: CAISEVGTYGYTF
cdr3_nt: TGTGCCATCAGTGAGGTCGGAACCTATGGCTACACCTTC
d_call: NA
j_call: TRBJ1-2
v_call: TRBV10-3
clone_size: NA

cdr3_aa: CASSSRKILNEQFF
cdr3_nt: TGTGCCAGCAGCTCTAGGAAAATCCTGAATGAGCAGTTCTTC
d_call: NA
j_call: TRBJ2-1
v_call: TRBV6-1
clone_size: NA

cdr3_aa: CASSFLPPGRNEKLFF
cdr3_nt: TGTGCCAGCAGCTTCTTACCGCCTGGGCGTAATGAAAAACTGTTTTTT
d_call: NA
j_call: TRBJ1-4
v_call: TRBV11-2
clone_size: NA

cdr3_aa: CARGGLDTQYF
cdr3_nt: TGTGCCAGGGGGGGTTTGGATACGCAGTATTTT
d_call: NA
j_call: TRBJ2-3
v_call: TRBV2
clone_size: NA

cdr3_aa: CASSRDRVYGYTF
cdr3_nt: TGTGCCAGCAGCCGGGACAGGGTCTACGGCTACACCTTC
d_call: TRBD1
j_call: TRBJ1-2
v_call: TRBV27
clone_size: NA

cdr3_aa: CASKFRTENTEAFF
cdr3_nt: TGCGCCAGCAAGTTCCGGACGGAGAACACTGAAGCTTTCTTT
d_call: NA
j_call: TRBJ1-1
v_call: TRBV5-1
clone_size: NA

cdr3_aa: CASSSPRAGNQPQHF
cdr3_nt: TGTGCCAGCAGTTCCCCCAGGGCGGGCAATCAGCCCCAGCATTTT
d_call: NA
j_call: TRBJ1-5
v_call: TRBV28
clone_size: NA

cdr3_aa: CAISESPGLTEAFF
cdr3_nt: TGTGCCATCAGTGAGTCCCCAGGGCTCACTGAAGCTTTCTTT
d_call: NA
j_call: TRBJ1-1
v_call: TRBV10-3
clone_size: NA

cdr3_aa: CASSRAGSPNTGELFF
cdr3_nt: TGTGCCAGCAGCCGAGCCGGCAGCCCGAACACCGGGGAGCTGTTTTTT
d_call: NA
j_call: TRBJ2-2
v_call: TRBV11-2
clone_size: NA

cdr3_aa: CASSLALAGITDTQYF
cdr3_nt: TGTGCCAGCAGCTTGGCCCTAGCGGGGATCACAGATACGCAGTATTTT
d_call: TRBD2
j_call: TRBJ2-3
v_call: TRBV5-4
clone_size: NA

cdr3_aa: CASSQVTSGRETQYF
cdr3_nt: TGTGCCAGCAGCCAAGTGACTAGCGGTCGAGAGACCCAGTACTTC
d_call: TRBD2
j_call: TRBJ2-5
v_call: TRBV14
clone_size: NA

cdr3_aa: CASSLPSGGGETQYF
cdr3_nt: TGTGCCAGCAGTTTACCCTCCGGGGGCGGGGAGACCCAGTACTTC
d_call: NA
j_call: TRBJ2-5
v_call: TRBV28
clone_size: NA

cdr3_aa: CASSLQSNTGELFF
cdr3_nt: TGTGCCAGCAGCTTACAGTCGAACACCGGGGAGCTGTTTTTT
d_call: NA
j_call: TRBJ2-2
v_call: TRBV7-2
clone_size: NA

cdr3_aa: CASSLSRTYQETQYF
cdr3_nt: TGCGCCAGCAGCTTGTCCAGGACCTACCAAGAGACCCAGTACTTC
d_call: NA
j_call: TRBJ2-5
v_call: TRBV5-1
clone_size: NA

cdr3_aa: CASSESGGSTETQYF
cdr3_nt: TGCGCCAGCAGTGAGTCTGGGGGGAGTACGGAGACCCAGTACTTC
d_call: NA
j_call: TRBJ2-5
v_call: TRBV10-2
clone_size: NA

cdr3_aa: CASSQDLLEGLGYEKLFF
cdr3_nt: TGCGCCAGCAGCCAAGATCTTCTCGAGGGTTTAGGGTATGAAAAACTGTTTTTT
d_call: NA
j_call: TRBJ1-4
v_call: TRBV4-1
clone_size: NA

cdr3_aa: CATSRTGQGGQPQHF
cdr3_nt: TGTGCCACCAGCAGAACGGGACAGGGGGGCCAGCCCCAGCATTTT
d_call: TRBD1
j_call: TRBJ1-5
v_call: TRBV15
clone_size: NA

cdr3_aa: CASSQTGQVPGAQFF
cdr3_nt: TGTGCCAGCAGTCAAACCGGACAGGTCCCCGGGGCTCAGTTCTTC
d_call: TRBD1
j_call: TRBJ2-1
v_call: TRBV6-1
clone_size: NA

cdr3_aa: CASSLDRGNTGELFF
cdr3_nt: TGTGCCAGCAGCTTAGACAGGGGGAACACCGGGGAGCTGTTTTTT
d_call: TRBD1
j_call: TRBJ2-2
v_call: TRBV7-3
clone_size: NA

cdr3_aa: CSVVYNEQFF
cdr3_nt: TGCAGCGTCGTCTACAATGAGCAGTTCTTC
d_call: NA
j_call: TRBJ2-1
v_call: TRBV29-1
clone_size: once

cdr3_aa: CASKPVDSYNEQFF
cdr3_nt: TGTGCCAGCAAGCCCGTCGACTCCTACAATGAGCAGTTCTTC
d_call: NA
j_call: TRBJ2-1
v_call: TRBV6-5
clone_size: NA

cdr3_aa: CASSESPGGPDTEAFF
cdr3_nt: TGTGCCAGCAGTGAATCCCCAGGGGGCCCCGACACTGAAGCTTTCTTT
d_call: TRBD1
j_call: TRBJ1-1
v_call: TRBV25-1
clone_size: NA

cdr3_aa: CSVEMGLDEQFF
cdr3_nt: TGCAGCGTTGAAATGGGACTGGATGAGCAGTTCTTC
d_call: NA
j_call: TRBJ2-1
v_call: TRBV29-1
clone_size: NA

cdr3_aa: CAISEGQGGNTIYF
cdr3_nt: TGTGCCATCAGTGAGGGACAGGGAGGAAACACCATATATTTT
d_call: TRBD1
j_call: TRBJ1-3
v_call: TRBV10-3
clone_size: NA

cdr3_aa: CASSASGNSYNEQFF
cdr3_nt: TGTGCCAGCAGTGCTAGCGGCAACTCCTACAATGAGCAGTTCTTC
d_call: TRBD2
j_call: TRBJ2-1
v_call: TRBV6-4
clone_size: NA

cdr3_aa: CASSEIRDTEAFF
cdr3_nt: TGTGCCAGCAGTGAAATTCGGGACACTGAAGCTTTCTTT
d_call: NA
j_call: TRBJ1-1
v_call: TRBV6-1
clone_size: NA

cdr3_aa: CASSEGAGWYGYTF
cdr3_nt: TGTGCCAGCAGTGAAGGAGCAGGGTGGTATGGCTACACCTTC
d_call: NA
j_call: TRBJ1-2
v_call: TRBV6-1
clone_size: NA

cdr3_aa: CASSEREGGEQYF
cdr3_nt: TGTGCCAGCAGTGAACGGGAAGGAGGGGAGCAGTACTTC
d_call: NA
j_call: TRBJ2-7
v_call: TRBV2
clone_size: NA

cdr3_aa: CASGPREAPTSYTF
cdr3_nt: TGTGCCAGCGGGCCGCGCGAGGCTCCAACATCCTACACCTTC
d_call: NA
j_call: TRBJ1-2
v_call: TRBV28
clone_size: NA

cdr3_aa: CASSGVGLGSPGELFF
cdr3_nt: TGTGCCAGCAGTGGGGTAGGGCTGGGGTCGCCCGGGGAGCTGTTTTTT
d_call: NA
j_call: TRBJ2-2
v_call: TRBV2
clone_size: NA

cdr3_aa: CASSLGDSTYNEQFF
cdr3_nt: TGTGCCAGCAGCTTGGGGGACAGTACCTACAATGAGCAGTTCTTC
d_call: TRBD1
j_call: TRBJ2-1
v_call: TRBV5-8
clone_size: NA